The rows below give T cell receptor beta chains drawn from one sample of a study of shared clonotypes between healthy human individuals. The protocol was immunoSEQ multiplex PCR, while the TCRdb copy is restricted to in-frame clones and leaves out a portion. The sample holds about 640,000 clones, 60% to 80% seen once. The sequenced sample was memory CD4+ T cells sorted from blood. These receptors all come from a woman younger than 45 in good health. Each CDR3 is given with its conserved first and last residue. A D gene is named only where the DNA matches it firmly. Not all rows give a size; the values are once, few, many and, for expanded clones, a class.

CDR3aa: CASSLSMEAGGYTF
CDR3nt: TGTGCCAGCAGTTTATCGATGGAGGCGGGGGGCTACACCTTC
d_gene: .
abundance: .
v_gene: TRBV27
j_gene: TRBJ1-2

CDR3aa: CASSQDSSTLGAQPQHF
CDR3nt: TGTGCCAGCAGCCAAGATTCTTCAACCCTCGGGGCCCAGCCCCAGCATTTT
d_gene: .
abundance: .
v_gene: TRBV4-2
j_gene: TRBJ1-5

CDR3aa: CASSLQWSSGNTIYF
CDR3nt: TGTGCCAGCAGCTTACAATGGAGCTCTGGAAACACCATATATTTT
d_gene: .
abundance: .
v_gene: TRBV7-2
j_gene: TRBJ1-3

CDR3aa: CSVDTLGNTIYF
CDR3nt: TGCAGCGTTGATACACTTGGAAACACCATATATTTT
d_gene: .
abundance: .
v_gene: TRBV29-1
j_gene: TRBJ1-3

CDR3aa: CASSQDQETQYF
CDR3nt: TGCGCCAGCAGCCAAGACCAAGAGACCCAGTACTTC
d_gene: .
abundance: .
v_gene: TRBV4-1
j_gene: TRBJ2-5

CDR3aa: CASSAQGIYEQYF
CDR3nt: TGTGCCAGCAGTGCCCAGGGGATCTACGAGCAGTACTTC
d_gene: .
abundance: .
v_gene: TRBV6-1
j_gene: TRBJ2-7

CDR3aa: CASSRRTGELFF
CDR3nt: TGTGCCAGCAGCCGCCGCACCGGGGAGCTGTTTTTT
d_gene: .
abundance: once
v_gene: TRBV7-2
j_gene: TRBJ2-2

CDR3aa: CASRVAGARELFF
CDR3nt: TGTGCCAGCAGGGTAGCGGGAGCGAGGGAGCTGTTTTTT
d_gene: TRBD2
abundance: .
v_gene: TRBV7-8
j_gene: TRBJ2-2

CDR3aa: CSARGHSEAFF
CDR3nt: TGCAGTGCTAGGGGACATTCTGAAGCTTTCTTT
d_gene: .
abundance: .
v_gene: TRBV20-1
j_gene: TRBJ1-1

CDR3aa: CASSWDFAEDTQYF
CDR3nt: TGTGCCAGCAGCTGGGACTTCGCCGAAGATACGCAGTATTTT
d_gene: .
abundance: .
v_gene: TRBV4-2
j_gene: TRBJ2-3

CDR3aa: CAGGQGGNEQFF
CDR3nt: TGTGCCGGGGGACAGGGTGGGAATGAGCAGTTCTTC
d_gene: TRBD1
abundance: .
v_gene: TRBV30
j_gene: TRBJ2-1

CDR3aa: CASSWEGRLSSGNTIYF
CDR3nt: TGTGCCAGCAGTTGGGAAGGAAGACTAAGCTCTGGAAACACCATATATTTT
d_gene: .
abundance: .
v_gene: TRBV28
j_gene: TRBJ1-3

CDR3aa: CASSLEPPRRLIYEQYF
CDR3nt: TGCGCCAGCAGCTTGGAGCCGCCCAGGCGACTTATTTACGAGCAGTACTTC
d_gene: .
abundance: few
v_gene: TRBV5-1
j_gene: TRBJ2-7

CDR3aa: CASSGGQGRAGTSGYEQYF
CDR3nt: TGTGCCAGCAGCGGGGGACAGGGGCGAGCCGGGACTAGCGGGTACGAGCAGTACTTC
d_gene: TRBD2
abundance: many
v_gene: TRBV5-4
j_gene: TRBJ2-7

CDR3aa: CASSFRTGDLAGGNEQFF
CDR3nt: TGTGCCAGCAGTTTTAGGACAGGGGATCTAGCGGGAGGGAATGAGCAGTTCTTC
d_gene: TRBD2
abundance: .
v_gene: TRBV27
j_gene: TRBJ2-1

CDR3aa: CASSHDTGNTIYF
CDR3nt: TGCGCCAGCAGCCACGACACTGGAAACACCATATATTTT
d_gene: .
abundance: .
v_gene: TRBV4-1
j_gene: TRBJ1-3

CDR3aa: CASSQDTGGSNQPQHF
CDR3nt: TGCGCCAGCAGCCAAGATACAGGGGGGAGCAATCAGCCCCAGCATTTT
d_gene: TRBD1
abundance: .
v_gene: TRBV4-1
j_gene: TRBJ1-5

CDR3aa: CASSSQRERDTQYF
CDR3nt: TGTGCCAGCAGTTCTCAGCGGGAACGAGATACGCAGTATTTT
d_gene: TRBD2
abundance: .
v_gene: TRBV11-1
j_gene: TRBJ2-3

CDR3aa: CASTLNGRTEAFF
CDR3nt: TGTGCCAGCACCCTAAACGGTAGGACTGAAGCTTTCTTT
d_gene: .
abundance: once
v_gene: TRBV6-1
j_gene: TRBJ1-1

CDR3aa: CASTGRKNNNEQFF
CDR3nt: TGTGCCAGCACTGGCCGCAAAAATAACAATGAGCAGTTCTTC
d_gene: .
abundance: .
v_gene: TRBV2
j_gene: TRBJ2-1

CDR3aa: CASTPGTGGSGELFF
CDR3nt: TGTGCCAGCACCCCCGGGACAGGGGGTTCCGGGGAGCTGTTTTTT
d_gene: TRBD1
abundance: many
v_gene: TRBV7-3
j_gene: TRBJ2-2

CDR3aa: CASSHHRASNEKLFF
CDR3nt: TGTGCCAGCAGCCATCACAGGGCCTCTAATGAAAAACTGTTTTTT
d_gene: .
abundance: .
v_gene: TRBV11-2
j_gene: TRBJ1-4

CDR3aa: CASSPGLNEKLFF
CDR3nt: TGTGCCAGCTCACCGGGCCTTAATGAAAAACTGTTTTTT
d_gene: .
abundance: once
v_gene: TRBV18
j_gene: TRBJ1-4

CDR3aa: CASRVPGGNEQYF
CDR3nt: TGTGCCAGCAGAGTGCCCGGGGGAAACGAGCAGTACTTC
d_gene: .
abundance: .
v_gene: TRBV27
j_gene: TRBJ2-7

CDR3aa: CASSLGAGSPNEQFF
CDR3nt: TGCGCCAGCAGCTTGGGGGCGGGATCCCCCAATGAGCAGTTCTTC
d_gene: .
abundance: .
v_gene: TRBV5-1
j_gene: TRBJ2-1